The 29 T cell receptor beta chains presented below share a single source sample, sequenced in a study of blood T cell repertoires in COVID-19. Measured with immunoSEQ multiplex PCR; TCRdb has only the in-frame clones, and not every one. The sample shows over 55,000 clones, 87% of them seen only once. The sequenced sample was peripheral blood. The receptors were sampled from a woman of 80 years or more with acute or convalescent COVID-19.

The rearrangement links TRBV5-6 to TRBJ1-6, with TRBD1 as a possible D gene (5 bases). CDR1 and CDR2 (germline): SGHDT, YYEEEE. V gave up 4 bases and J gave up 14 bases, with 19 bases separating them. The CDR3 is 14 amino acids. CDR3 loop: CASSPVDRREALHF. In DNA form, the CDR3 reads TGTGCCAGCAGCCCGGTAGATCGCAGGGAAGCCCTCCACTTT. Full variable domain (rest looked up from reference TRBV5-6 and TRBJ1-6): DAGVTQSPTHLIKTRGQQVTLRCSPKSGHDTVSWYQQALGQGPQFIFQYYEEEERQRGNFPDRFSGHQFPNYSSELNVNALLLGDSALYLCASSPVDRREALHFGNGTRLTVT.

The gene calls are TRBV28 and TRBJ1-6; weak D call: TRBD1 (6 bases). Trimming removed 3 bases at V and 5 bases at J, with 14 bases between. This CDR3 region has 16 residues. The germline gives CDR1 MDHEN, CDR2 SYDVKM. The CDR3 bases are TGTGCCAGCAGTTTCCGACAGGTTACCAATAATTCACCCCTCCACTTT. Translating gives CASSFRQVTNNSPLHF.

The CDR3 reads CASSREAPGNEKLFF. Here the CDR3 DNA reads TGTGCCAGCAGCCGAGAGGCCCCGGGTAATGAAAAACTGTTTTTT. The gene calls are TRBV3-1 (or the pseudogene TRBV3-2) and TRBJ1-4; D is unresolved. The germline V gene encodes CDR1 LGHDT and CDR2 YNNKEL (reference sequence). With 4 bases removed from V and 4 bases from J, the gap between germline ends came to 13 bases. The CDR3 sequence is 15 residues long.

The V and J genes are TRBV4-1 and TRBJ2-6, with 8 bases matching TRBD2. There are 21 residues in the CDR3. Germline CDR1 reads MGHRA; CDR2 reads YSYEKL. Trimming took 7 bases from V and 0 from J; bases not matched to a gene: 20. CDR3 sequence: CASNPKGYGAGARSGANVLTF. In DNA form, the CDR3 reads TGCGCCAGCAACCCGAAAGGGTATGGAGCGGGGGCTCGCTCTGGGGCCAACGTCCTGACTTTC.

The chain recombines TRBV28 with TRBJ1-2, with 8 positions matching TRBD1. CDR1 is MDHEN, CDR2 SYDVKM, per germline. With 3 bases clipped from V and 3 bases from J, the junction kept 12 bases outside the gene matches. The CDR3 consists of 17 residues. The CDR3 reads CASSLLQGGSSDYGYTF. The CDR3 DNA reads TGTGCCAGCAGTTTGCTACAGGGGGGATCTTCGGACTATGGCTACACCTTC.

The J gene is TRBJ2-2, the V gene TRBV30; D ambiguous. Germline V lookup: CDR1 GTSNPN, CDR2 SVGIG (reference sequence). This CDR3 is 13 amino acids long. V was trimmed by 3 bases and J by 2 bases, leaving 7 bases between them. For the CDR3, the DNA is TGTGCCTGGAGCCCCAGTAACACCGGGGAGCTGTTTTTT. Translation: CAWSPSNTGELFF.

The rearrangement links TRBV27 to TRBJ2-2, with D hard to call. CDR1 and CDR2 (germline): MNHEY, SMNVEV (reference sequence). The CDR3 sequence is 15 residues long. The germline V and J ends were trimmed by 5 bases and 2 bases, with 12 bases remaining between them. DNA of the CDR3: TGTGCCAGCAGTCCGAGCTTCTCAAACACCGGGGAGCTGTTTTTT. It is translated as CASSPSFSNTGELFF.

The chain is built from TRBV4-3 and TRBJ2-3, with 8 bases lining up with TRBD2. Germline lookup yields CDR1 LGHNA and CDR2 YSLEER. V trimming: 0 bases; J trimming: 2 bases; junction bases outside the gene matches: 10. The CDR3 is made up of 18 amino acids. The CDR3 here is CASSQEMGAGATTDTQYF. As DNA, the CDR3 is TGCGCCAGCAGCCAAGAGATGGGAGCGGGAGCCACCACAGATACGCAGTATTTT.

There are a few counts of this clone. This chain joins TRBV28 and TRBJ1-5; 8 nucleotides line up with TRBD1. The V gene's germline CDR1 is MDHEN and CDR2 SYDVKM. V shed 6 bases, J shed 3 bases, and the junction held 1 base outside the gene matches. The CDR3 runs to 13 residues. The CDR3 nucleotides are TGTGCCAGCAGGGACAGGGTCAATCAGCCCCAGCATTTT. Its protein is CASRDRVNQPQHF.

This chain uses TRBV24-1 with TRBJ2-1, with D perhaps TRBD1 (6 bases). The germline V gene encodes CDR1 KGHDR and CDR2 SFDVKD. The CDR3 has 14 residues. Trimming left V 3 bases short and J 3 bases short, with 8 bases between. Here the CDR3 DNA reads TGTGCCACCAGTGATGGACAGTTCTACAATGAGCAGTTCTTC. Translating it yields CATSDGQFYNEQFF.

The chain is built from TRBV19 and TRBJ1-5, with 8 bases that match TRBD1. Germline-derived CDR1 and CDR2 are LNHDA and SQIVND (reference sequence). V dropped 4 bases and J dropped 7; count of bases not matched to a gene: 3. The length of the CDR3 is 13 residues. Written as DNA, the CDR3 is TGTGCCAGTAGTAACCAGGGGGCCCAGCCCCAGCATTTT. This codes for CASSNQGAQPQHF.

This chain connects TRBV6-1 to TRBJ1-5, with TRBD1 matching over 9 bases. The germline V gene has CDR1 MNHNS and CDR2 SASEGT. V trimming: 2 bases; J trimming: 0 bases; junction bases outside the gene matches: 11. This CDR3 has 19 residues. The CDR3: CASSERRQGEIYSNQPQHF. CDR3 nucleotides: TGTGCCAGCAGTGAAAGGAGACAGGGGGAGATCTATAGCAATCAGCCCCAGCATTTT.

The CDR3 region has the DNA TGTGCCAGCAGTACTGGACAGGGACTGGCTGGAAACACCATATATTTT. This sequence encodes CASSTGQGLAGNTIYF. V and J are TRBV2 and TRBJ1-3, with 8 bases fitting TRBD1. Germline values: CDR1 SNHLY, CDR2 FYNNEI. V gave up 5 bases and J gave up 2 bases; unmatched junction bases: 8. CDR3 size: 16 residues.

This chain joins TRBV19 and TRBJ2-5; 12 bases map to TRBD2. With V trimmed by 4 bases and J by 7 bases, 10 bases remained unmatched. From germline, CDR1 is LNHDA and CDR2 SQIVND (reference sequence). The CDR3 is made up of 16 amino acids. In DNA, the CDR3 is TGTGCCAGTAGTACTAGCGGGAGGGCCGCGAGTGGGACCCAGTACTTC. Encoded protein: CASSTSGRAASGTQYF.

The rearrangement links TRBV7-9 to TRBJ1-6; D possibly corresponds to TRBD1 (5 bases). The CDR3 has 15 amino acids. Per the germline V gene, CDR1 is SEHNR and CDR2 is FQNEAQ (reference sequence). V dropped 0 bases and J dropped 7 bases, with 10 bases sitting between them. The CDR3 bases are TGTGCCAGCAGCTTAGCTGTAGGGGAAAATTCACCCCTCCACTTT. Amino acids: CASSLAVGENSPLHF.

The gene calls are TRBV7-9 and TRBJ2-7, with TRBD1 matching over 7 bases. Trimming cost V 2 bases and J 5 bases; bases outside gene matches: 3. CDR3 size: 13 residues. Germline CDR1 reads SEHNR; CDR2 reads FQNEAQ (reference sequence). The CDR3 loop reads CASSLSTGNEQYF. CDR3 DNA: TGTGCCAGCAGCTTATCGACAGGGAACGAGCAGTACTTC.

The J gene is TRBJ2-1, the V gene TRBV6-5; perhaps TRBD2 as D (5 bases). Deletions cut 2 bases from V and 1 base from J, with 9 bases between. There are 15 residues in the CDR3. Germline V CDR1 and CDR2: MNHEY, SVGAGI. CDR3 nucleotides: TGTGCCAGCAGTTACGAGGGCCTTTCCTACAATGAGCAGTTCTTC. Protein: CASSYEGLSYNEQFF.

The chain carries TRBV3-1 (or the pseudogene TRBV3-2) and TRBJ2-7, with 8 bases aligning to TRBD1. Germline CDR1 is LGHDT and CDR2 is YNNKEL (reference sequence). J lost 10 bases, V lost 3 bases, and 2 bases had no gene match. This CDR3 spans 11 amino acids. The CDR3 DNA sequence: TGTGCCAGCAGCCAGACAGGGGCCCAGTACTTC. Residues: CASSQTGAQYF.

V and J are TRBV20-1 and TRBJ2-1; no firm D call. Deletions cut 6 bases from V and 10 bases from J, with 10 bases between. Germline CDR1 is DFQATT and CDR2 is SNEGSKA (reference sequence). This CDR3 has 10 amino acids. CDR3 amino acids: CSALFGEQFF. The CDR3 region has the DNA TGCAGTGCCTTATTCGGGGAGCAGTTCTTC.

The V gene is TRBV28, the J gene TRBJ1-3, with 10 bases that match TRBD1. CDR1 MDHEN and CDR2 SYDVKM come from the germline V gene. J was trimmed by 4 bases and V by 5 bases; bases with no gene match: 5. The CDR3 loop spans 15 amino acids. DNA of the CDR3: TGTGCCAGCAGTCGGACAGGGGGTTCCGGAAACACCATATATTTT. It is translated as CASSRTGGSGNTIYF. Full variable domain (remainder filled in from reference TRBV28 and TRBJ1-3): DVKVTQSSRYLVKRTGEKVFLECVQDMDHENMFWYRQDPGLGLRLIYFSYDVKMKEKGDIPEGYSVSREKKERFSLILESASTNQTSMYLCASSRTGGSGNTIYFGEGSWLTVV.

This clone was recorded only once. The V call is TRBV18, the J call TRBJ2-1, with TRBD2 matching over 13 bases. The CDR3 totals 18 residues. Germline CDR1 is KGHSH and CDR2 is LQKENI. The junction had 9 bases not matched to a gene; V was cut back by 3 bases and J by 4 bases. CDR3 nucleotide sequence: TGTGCCAGCTCACCTCGGACTAGCGGGAGTCGGCAGTACAATGAGCAGTTCTTC. Translated, it gives CASSPRTSGSRQYNEQFF.

The chain joins TRBV5-1 to TRBJ1-2; TRBD1 aligns across 12 bases. This CDR3 has 14 residues. V dropped 4 bases and J dropped 8; count of bases not matched to a gene: 6. Germline V gene sequence: CDR1 SGHRS, CDR2 YFSETQ. CDR3 amino acids: CASSLGQGAGGYTF. CDR3 DNA: TGCGCCAGCAGCCTGGGACAGGGGGCAGGCGGCTACACCTTC.

This rearrangement joins TRBV19 to TRBJ2-7; TRBD1 matches at 7 bases. With 4 bases clipped from V and 4 bases from J, the junction kept 7 bases outside the gene matches. The CDR3 is made up of 14 amino acids. Looked up from germline, CDR1 is LNHDA and CDR2 is SQIVND (reference sequence). CDR3: CASSTQGRPYEQYF. The CDR3 nucleotides are TGTGCCAGTAGTACACAGGGGAGACCTTACGAGCAGTACTTC.

This clone was seen once. The chain employs TRBV18 and TRBJ2-2, with TRBD2 as a possible D gene (5 bases). Trimming took 3 bases from V and 0 from J, leaving 8 bases between them. In germline, CDR1 is KGHSH, CDR2 LQKENI. The CDR3 length is 15 residues. The CDR3 sequence is CASSPAAANTGELFF. Written as DNA, the CDR3 is TGTGCCAGCTCACCGGCAGCGGCGAACACCGGGGAGCTGTTTTTT.

The chain employs TRBV11-2 and TRBJ2-4; 9 nucleotides align to TRBD1. V shed 5 bases, J shed 8 bases, and the junction held 4 bases outside the gene matches. The CDR3 sequence is 13 residues long. CDR1 is SGHAT, CDR2 FQNNGV, per germline. The CDR3 region has the DNA TGTGCCAGCAGCCCGGACAGGGGTGACATTCAGTACTTC. Its protein is CASSPDRGDIQYF.

This clone is a singleton in its sample. The chain employs TRBV13 and TRBJ2-3; 7 positions agree with TRBD2. The CDR3 is made up of 15 amino acids. The trim removed 2 bases at V and 2 bases at J, leaving 4 bases unmatched. Germline CDR1 PRHDT, CDR2 FYEKMQ (reference sequence). The CDR3 region is CASSLSGTTTDTQYF. In DNA form, the CDR3 reads TGTGCCAGCAGCTTAAGTGGGACTACCACAGATACGCAGTATTTT.

This chain links TRBV19 with TRBJ2-5, with TRBD2 matching 8 bases. This CDR3 comprises 16 residues. Germline values: CDR1 LNHDA, CDR2 SQIVND (reference sequence). V was pared by 5 bases and J by 5 bases, with 13 bases of the junction left unmatched. The CDR3 nucleotides are TGTGCCAGTAGTGCCAGAGCCAGCGGGAGAGGGGAGACCCAGTACTTC. This sequence encodes CASSARASGRGETQYF.

V is TRBV6-2 or TRBV6-3 and J is TRBJ2-1, with D tentatively TRBD2 (5 bases). The CDR3 has 16 amino acids. V was cut by 5 bases and J by 8 bases, with 22 bases left in between. From germline, CDR1 is MNHEY and CDR2 SVGEGT. CDR3 loop: CASSDTSSPRYHEQFF. Written as DNA, the CDR3 is TGTGCCAGCAGTGATACTAGTTCGCCGCGGTACCATGAGCAGTTCTTC.

The chain employs TRBV6-1 and TRBJ1-5, with a possible D match to TRBD1 (6 bases). The CDR3 has 15 residues. Germline CDR1 is MNHNS and CDR2 is SASEGT. With 0 bases removed from V and 6 bases from J, the gap between germline ends came to 12 bases. CDR3 DNA: TGTGCCAGCAGTGAAGCGTGGGGGCCAGCTCAGCCCCAGCATTTT. This codes for CASSEAWGPAQPQHF.